This entry lists 15 T cell receptor beta chains sequenced from one sample in a study of cytomegalovirus exposure and HLA in healthy donors. Data came from immunoSEQ multiplex PCR; TCRdb stores just in-frame clones and leaves some out. This sample has 250,000 to 350,000 clones, with about nine tenths found just once. Sequenced sample: PBMCs. The receptors originated from a woman under 30 in good health and CMV-seronegative.

The rearrangement joins TRBV19 to TRBJ2-7; D may be TRBD2 (6 bases). The V gene lost 6 bases and the J gene lost 7 bases, with 19 bases spanning the gap. CDR3 length: 14 amino acids. Germline V gene data show CDR1 as LNHDA and CDR2 as SQIVND (reference sequence). The CDR3 DNA sequence: TGTGCCAGTAGCGTCGGGCAGGGAGGAGGGGAGCAGTACTTC. Protein: CASSVGQGGGEQYF. Full variable domain (outside the CDR3, taken from reference TRBV19 and TRBJ2-7): DGGITQSPKYLFRKEGQNVTLSCEQNLNHDAMYWYRQDPGQGLRLIYYSQIVNDFQKGDIAEGYSVSREKKESFPLTVTSAQKNPTAFYLCASSVGQGGGEQYFGPGTRLTVT.

The chain has TRBV27 and TRBJ1-1, with a tentative D call TRBD1 (5 bases). This CDR3 contains 14 residues. Germline V gene sequence: CDR1 MNHEY, CDR2 SMNVEV (reference sequence). Trimming took 6 bases from V and 0 from J, leaving 11 bases between them. Here the CDR3 reads CASSQGNLNTEAFF. CDR3 DNA sequence: TGTGCCAGCAGCCAGGGTAATTTGAACACTGAAGCTTTCTTT.

V is TRBV7-6 and J is TRBJ2-7, with 8 positions matching TRBD2. Germline assignment: CDR1 SGHVS and CDR2 FNYEAQ. CDR3 length: 16 residues. J gave up 6 bases and V 1 base, and 11 bases lay outside the gene matches. The CDR3 is CASSLGLGSGSGEQYF. The CDR3 nucleotides are TGTGCCAGCAGCTTAGGCCTTGGGAGCGGGAGCGGCGAGCAGTACTTC. Supplemented by reference TRBV7-6 and TRBJ2-7, the full variable domain reads GAGVSQSPRYKVTKRGQDVALRCDPISGHVSLYWYRQALGQGPEFLTYFNYEAQQDKSGLPNDRFSAERPEGSISTLTIQRTEQRDSAMYRCASSLGLGSGSGEQYFGPGTRLTVT.

This clone was seen only once. V is TRBV5-4 and J is TRBJ1-5; D unclear. Trimming took off 0 bases at V and 0 bases at J, with 7 bases between the two ends. This CDR3 region has 15 residues. The germline gives CDR1 SGHNT, CDR2 YYREEE (reference sequence). The CDR3 DNA reads as TGTGCCAGCAGCTTGGCCGGGAATAGCAATCAGCCCCAGCATTTT. Protein sequence: CASSLAGNSNQPQHF.

This chain links TRBV27 with TRBJ2-5, with 16 positions matching TRBD2. Germline trimming cut 4 bases from V and 5 bases from J; bases unmatched to any gene: 10. The V gene's germline CDR1 is MNHEY and CDR2 SMNVEV (reference sequence). The CDR3 spans 18 residues. This CDR3 is CASSSIPGTSGRAETQYF. CDR3 nucleotides: TGTGCCAGCAGTTCAATACCCGGGACTAGCGGGAGGGCCGAGACCCAGTACTTC.

This clone has a handful of counts. The rearrangement links TRBV7-8 to TRBJ1-5; D perhaps matches TRBD1 (5 bases). V was cut by 5 bases and J by 9 bases, with 14 bases left in between. Germline V gene sequence: CDR1 SGHVS, CDR2 FQNEAQ. The CDR3 sequence is 13 residues long. This CDR3 is CASSPGRGRPQHF. The CDR3, as DNA: TGTGCCAGCAGCCCAGGGAGGGGTAGGCCCCAGCATTTT.

This chain uses TRBV9 with TRBJ1-2; the D is unclear. The CDR3 sequence is 17 residues long. Per the germline V gene, CDR1 is SGDLS and CDR2 is YYNGEE. Trimming removed 0 bases at V and 0 bases at J, with 15 bases between. In DNA form, the CDR3 reads TGTGCCAGCAGCGTAGCAGCAACAAAGACTCCTAACTATGGCTACACCTTC. It translates to CASSVAATKTPNYGYTF.

The V call is TRBV9, the J call TRBJ2-1, with 9 bases aligning to TRBD2. V gave up 4 bases and J gave up 8 bases; unmatched junction bases: 10. Germline assignment: CDR1 SGDLS and CDR2 YYNGEE. The CDR3 covers 15 residues. The CDR3: CASSLSGRPPDEQFF. CDR3 DNA: TGTGCCAGCAGCTTGAGCGGGAGGCCTCCCGATGAGCAGTTCTTC.

The gene calls are TRBV7-2 and TRBJ2-7, with 7 bases that match TRBD2. This CDR3 is built from 15 residues. Trimming cost V 5 bases and J 5 bases; bases outside gene matches: 12. The germline CDR1 and CDR2 sequences are SGHTA and FQGNSA. CDR3 bases: TGTGCCAGCAGCCCCGGGGGGTTACGGGCCCACGAGCAGTACTTC. Translating it yields CASSPGGLRAHEQYF.

The gene calls are TRBV13 and TRBJ2-2; D possibly corresponds to TRBD1 (6 bases). CDR1 PRHDT and CDR2 FYEKMQ come from the germline V gene (reference sequence). V was pared by 7 bases and J by 1 base, with 13 bases between. CDR3 size: 15 residues. CDR3: CASTSPDRNTGELFF. CDR3 bases: TGTGCCAGCACCTCCCCGGACAGGAACACCGGGGAGCTGTTTTTT.

This chain joins TRBV6-5 and TRBJ1-5, with D perhaps matching TRBD1 (6 bases). The V end was cut by 0 bases, the J end by 1 base, with 10 bases between. CDR3 size: 16 residues. The germline V gene has CDR1 MNHEY and CDR2 SVGAGI. CDR3 DNA sequence: TGTGCCAGCAGTTACTCGTCCGGGACAAGCAATCAGCCCCAGCATTTT. Residues: CASSYSSGTSNQPQHF.

V and J are TRBV5-4 and TRBJ2-7, with TRBD1 matching over 11 bases. This CDR3 is 14 amino acids long. V lost 5 bases and J lost 2; bases outside the gene matches: 3. CDR1 SGHNT and CDR2 YYREEE come from the germline V gene (reference sequence). CDR3 bases: TGTGCCAGCAGACCGGGACAGGGGGCCTACGAGCAGTACTTC. Translating it yields CASRPGQGAYEQYF.

The J gene is TRBJ2-7, the V gene TRBV2, with a possible D match to TRBD2 (5 bases). This CDR3 region has 15 residues. Germline CDR1 is SNHLY and CDR2 is FYNNEI. V gave up 8 bases and J gave up 1 base, with 18 bases separating them. CDR3 coding DNA: TGTGCCAGCGGATCCCTGGCGGGTCTTTCCTACGAGCAGTACTTC. It codes for CASGSLAGLSYEQYF.

CDR3 sequence (DNA): TGCGCCAGCAGCCCAACGGCAGCCGCGGATGGCTACACCTTC. Protein sequence: CASSPTAAADGYTF. The V gene is TRBV5-1, the J gene TRBJ1-2; D call uncertain. Germline CDR1 SGHRS, CDR2 YFSETQ. V was cut by 4 bases and J by 6 bases, with 16 bases left in between. This CDR3 has 14 residues.

The V and J genes are TRBV7-9 and TRBJ2-5, with D possibly TRBD2 on 5 matching bases. The CDR3 covers 14 residues. The V end lost 4 bases, the J end lost 1 base, and 10 bases lay between the germline ends. CDR1 is SEHNR and CDR2 is FQNEAQ in the germline V gene (reference sequence). Written as DNA, the CDR3 is TGTGCCAGCAGCTCGGACTGGATCCAAGAGACCCAGTACTTC. Protein: CASSSDWIQETQYF.